These T cell receptor beta chains were read from a single sample in a study of cytomegalovirus exposure and HLA in healthy donors. The protocol was immunoSEQ multiplex PCR, while the TCRdb copy is restricted to in-frame clones and leaves out a portion. The data hold approximately 98,000 clones, with approximately 72% observed a single time. What was sequenced was PBMCs. The receptors were gathered from a man between 18 and 35 years old in good health and CMV-seropositive. The CDR3 runs from the conserved cysteine through the conserved F or W. D genes are given only for firm matches. Clone size is shown for a subset of rows, as once, few, many or a class of expanded clone.

j_call clone_size v_call d_call cdr3_aa cdr3_nt
TRBJ1-2 once TRBV27 TRBD1 CASSSSQGAWGYTF TGTGCCAGCAGTTCATCTCAGGGGGCTTGGGGCTACACCTTC
TRBJ1-2 . TRBV5-1 TRBD1 CASSFTGTGVRYGYTF TGCGCCAGCAGCTTTACCGGGACAGGGGTCCGCTATGGCTACACCTTC
TRBJ2-1 . TRBV5-1 TRBD2 CASSWLAGGSYNEQFF TGCGCCAGCAGCTGGCTAGCGGGGGGCTCCTACAATGAGCAGTTCTTC
TRBJ2-3 . TRBV7-6 TRBD2 CASSSQMRGETDTQYF TGTGCCAGCAGCAGTCAGATGCGGGGGGAGACAGATACGCAGTATTTT
TRBJ2-6 . TRBV21-1 . CASSPFRPGQGDSGANVLTF TGTGCCAGCAGCCCATTCCGGCCGGGACAGGGGGATTCTGGGGCCAACGTCCTGACTTTC
TRBJ1-4 . TRBV10-1 . CASSGRDEKLFF TGCGCCAGCAGTGGACGGGATGAAAAACTGTTTTTT
TRBJ1-1 few TRBV2 TRBD1 CASSEGPGGREAFF TGTGCCAGCAGTGAAGGTCCAGGGGGCCGTGAAGCTTTCTTT
TRBJ2-2 . TRBV19 . CASSQQGNTGELFF TGTGCCAGTAGTCAACAGGGGAACACCGGGGAGCTGTTTTTT
TRBJ2-2 few TRBV19 TRBD2 CASSIVAGGPHGELFF TGTGCCAGTAGTATTGTAGCGGGGGGGCCCCACGGGGAGCTGTTTTTT
TRBJ2-2 . TRBV5-1 . CASGRFGELFF TGCGCCAGCGGCCGTTTCGGGGAGCTGTTTTTT